This TCR beta chain was profiled in a study of blood T cell repertoires in COVID-19. The CDR3 is 16 amino acids. From germline, CDR1 is SGHRS and CDR2 YFSETQ. V was clipped by 0 bases and J by 7 bases, with 16 bases between them. Sequencing used immunoSEQ multiplex PCR; TCRdb keeps in-frame clones, though not all of them. The sample consists of 60,000 to 85,000 clones, around 67% of them appearing once. The chain carries TRBV5-1 and TRBJ1-4; a possible D gene is TRBD1 (5 bases). This receptor was taken from a human donor with acute or convalescent COVID-19. The donor label of this sample is uncertain. The specimen sequenced was peripheral blood. CDR3 loop: CASSLAMQGGTEKLFF. The CDR3 DNA sequence: TGCGCCAGCAGCTTGGCCATGCAGGGTGGTACTGAAAAACTGTTTTTT.